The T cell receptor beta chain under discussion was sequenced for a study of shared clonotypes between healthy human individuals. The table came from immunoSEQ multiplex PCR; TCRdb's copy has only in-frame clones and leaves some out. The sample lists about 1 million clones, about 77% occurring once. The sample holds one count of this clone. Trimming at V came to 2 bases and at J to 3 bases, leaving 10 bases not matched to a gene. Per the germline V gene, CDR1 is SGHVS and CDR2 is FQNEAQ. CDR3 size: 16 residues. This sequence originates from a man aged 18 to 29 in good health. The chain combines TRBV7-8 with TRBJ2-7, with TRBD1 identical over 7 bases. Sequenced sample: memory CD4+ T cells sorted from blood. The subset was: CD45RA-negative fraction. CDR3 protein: CASSLYPAGGDYEQYF. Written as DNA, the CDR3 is TGTGCCAGCAGCTTATATCCCGCAGGGGGTGACTACGAGCAGTACTTC. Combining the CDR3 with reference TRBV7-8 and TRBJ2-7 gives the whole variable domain GAGVSQSPRYKVAKRGQDVALRCDPISGHVSLFWYQQALGQGPEFLTYFQNEAQLDKSGLPSDRFFAERPEGSVSTLKIQRTQQEDSAVYLCASSLYPAGGDYEQYFGPGTRLTVT.